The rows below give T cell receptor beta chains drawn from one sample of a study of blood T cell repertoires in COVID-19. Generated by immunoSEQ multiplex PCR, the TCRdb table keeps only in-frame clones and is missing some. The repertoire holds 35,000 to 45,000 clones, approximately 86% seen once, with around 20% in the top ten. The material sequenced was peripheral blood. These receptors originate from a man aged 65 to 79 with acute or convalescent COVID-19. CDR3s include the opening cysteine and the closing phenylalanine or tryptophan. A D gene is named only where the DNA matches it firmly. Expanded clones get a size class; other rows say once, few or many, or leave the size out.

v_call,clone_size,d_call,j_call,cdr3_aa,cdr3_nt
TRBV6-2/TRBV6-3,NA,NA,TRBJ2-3,CASSLSGRTDTQYF,TGTGCCAGCAGTCTTAGCGGCCGCACAGATACGCAGTATTTT
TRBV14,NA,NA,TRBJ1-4,CASSQVDLGSEKLFF,TGTGCCAGCAGCCAAGTCGACCTTGGGAGTGAAAAACTGTTTTTT
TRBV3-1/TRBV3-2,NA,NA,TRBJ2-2,CASSQGAGQNTGELFF,TGTGCCAGCAGCCAAGGGGCAGGGCAGAACACCGGGGAGCTGTTTTTT
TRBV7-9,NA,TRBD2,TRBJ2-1,CASSLRSWTSGRNEQFF,TGTGCCAGCAGCTTAAGGTCCTGGACTAGCGGGAGGAATGAGCAGTTCTTC
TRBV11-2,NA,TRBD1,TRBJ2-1,CASSLGPTGGSYNEQFF,TGTGCCAGCAGCTTAGGTCCGACAGGGGGCTCCTACAATGAGCAGTTCTTC
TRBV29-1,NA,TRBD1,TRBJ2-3,CSVSGQGATDTQYF,TGCAGCGTCTCTGGACAGGGGGCAACAGATACGCAGTATTTT
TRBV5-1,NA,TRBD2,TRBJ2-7,CASTRDYLSYEQYF,TGCGCCAGCACCCGGGACTATTTAAGCTACGAGCAGTACTTC
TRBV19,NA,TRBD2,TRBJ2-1,CASSMGLAGNEQFF,TGTGCCAGTAGTATGGGCCTAGCGGGTAATGAGCAGTTCTTC
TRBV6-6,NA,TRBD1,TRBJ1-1,CASSYRTGNTEAFF,TGTGCCAGCAGTTACCGGACAGGGAACACTGAAGCTTTCTTT
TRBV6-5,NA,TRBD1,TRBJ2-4,CASSRQGGDIQYF,TGTGCCAGCAGCCGACAGGGGGGTGACATTCAGTACTTC
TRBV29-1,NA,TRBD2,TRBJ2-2,CSVLAGGRTGELFF,TGCAGCGTTTTAGCGGGAGGGAGAACCGGGGAGCTGTTTTTT
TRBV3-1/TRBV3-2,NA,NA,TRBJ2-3,CASSQVPDSIPQYF,TGTGCCAGCAGCCAAGTCCCGGACTCCATTCCGCAGTATTTT
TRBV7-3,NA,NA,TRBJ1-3,CASSLTGASSGNTIYF,TGTGCCAGCAGCTTAACGGGCGCCAGCTCTGGAAACACCATATATTTT
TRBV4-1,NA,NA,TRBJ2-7,CASSPGYEQYF,TGCGCCAGCAGCCCCGGCTACGAGCAGTACTTC
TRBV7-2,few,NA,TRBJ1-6,CASSFRPRAYNSPLHF,TGTGCCAGCAGCTTCCGACCCAGGGCCTATAATTCACCCCTCCACTTT
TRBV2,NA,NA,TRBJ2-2,CASRYSGELFF,TGTGCCAGCAGGTACTCGGGGGAGCTGTTTTTT
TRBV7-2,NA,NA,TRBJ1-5,CASSSSYQPQHF,TGTGCCAGCAGCTCCTCCTATCAGCCCCAGCATTTT
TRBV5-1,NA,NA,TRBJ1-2,CASSLDGEGYGYTF,TGCGCCAGCAGCTTGGATGGGGAGGGCTATGGCTACACCTTC
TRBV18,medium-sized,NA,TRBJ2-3,CASSSNDRLVLTDTQYF,TGTGCCAGCTCGTCCAATGACAGGCTAGTACTGACAGATACGCAGTATTTT
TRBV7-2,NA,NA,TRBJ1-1,CASSWTVNTEAFF,TGTGCCAGCAGCTGGACAGTGAACACTGAAGCTTTCTTT
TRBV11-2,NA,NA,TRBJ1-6,CASSTGGPLHF,TGTGCCAGCAGCACGGGGGGTCCCCTCCACTTT
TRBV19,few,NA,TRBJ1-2,CASSIGHLGFSNYGYTF,TGTGCCAGTAGCATTGGTCACCTGGGCTTTTCTAACTATGGCTACACCTTC
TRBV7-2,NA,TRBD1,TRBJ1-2,CATSFNRGRGYTF,TGTGCCACCTCCTTTAACAGGGGCAGGGGCTACACCTTC
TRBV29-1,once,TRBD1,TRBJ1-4,CSVLGQGGEKLFF,TGCAGCGTGCTGGGACAGGGAGGGGAAAAACTGTTTTTT
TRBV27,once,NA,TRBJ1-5,CASSLSYRWGLYSNQPQHF,TGTGCCAGCAGCCTCTCTTATAGGTGGGGCCTTTATAGCAATCAGCCCCAGCATTTT
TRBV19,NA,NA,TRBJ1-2,CASSTESQAKGYTF,TGTGCCAGTAGTACAGAGTCACAGGCAAAGGGCTACACCTTC
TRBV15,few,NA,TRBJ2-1,CATSTSRRDNEQFF,TGTGCCACCAGCACTAGCCGAAGGGACAATGAGCAGTTCTTC
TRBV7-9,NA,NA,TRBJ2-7,CASSLSVNSYEQYF,TGTGCCAGCAGCTTGAGCGTGAACTCCTACGAGCAGTACTTC
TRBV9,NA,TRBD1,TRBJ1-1,CASSVTGDFGNTEAFF,TGTGCCAGCAGCGTGACAGGGGACTTCGGGAACACTGAAGCTTTCTTT
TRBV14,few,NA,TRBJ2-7,CASSLLPHEQYF,TGTGCCAGCAGCCTCCTCCCCCACGAGCAGTACTTC
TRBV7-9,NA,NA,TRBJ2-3,CASSPPRTASTDTQYF,TGTGCCAGCAGCCCCCCCCGGACAGCCAGCACAGATACGCAGTATTTT
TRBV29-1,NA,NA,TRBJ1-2,CSAFLAGYTF,TGCAGCGCCTTTCTGGCTGGCTACACCTTC
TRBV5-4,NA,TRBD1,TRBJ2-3,CASSWGGQGMEDTQYF,TGTGCCAGCAGCTGGGGTGGACAGGGAATGGAGGATACGCAGTATTTT
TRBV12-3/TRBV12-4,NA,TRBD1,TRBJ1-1,CASSPDRGTEAFF,TGTGCCAGCAGCCCGGACAGGGGAACTGAAGCTTTCTTT
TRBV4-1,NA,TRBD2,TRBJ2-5,CASSQDFSGRETQYF,TGCGCCAGCAGCCAAGATTTTAGCGGGAGGGAGACCCAGTACTTC
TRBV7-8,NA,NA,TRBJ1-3,CASSPRDPGAGNTIYF,TGTGCCAGCAGCCCCCGGGACCCGGGGGCTGGAAACACCATATATTTT